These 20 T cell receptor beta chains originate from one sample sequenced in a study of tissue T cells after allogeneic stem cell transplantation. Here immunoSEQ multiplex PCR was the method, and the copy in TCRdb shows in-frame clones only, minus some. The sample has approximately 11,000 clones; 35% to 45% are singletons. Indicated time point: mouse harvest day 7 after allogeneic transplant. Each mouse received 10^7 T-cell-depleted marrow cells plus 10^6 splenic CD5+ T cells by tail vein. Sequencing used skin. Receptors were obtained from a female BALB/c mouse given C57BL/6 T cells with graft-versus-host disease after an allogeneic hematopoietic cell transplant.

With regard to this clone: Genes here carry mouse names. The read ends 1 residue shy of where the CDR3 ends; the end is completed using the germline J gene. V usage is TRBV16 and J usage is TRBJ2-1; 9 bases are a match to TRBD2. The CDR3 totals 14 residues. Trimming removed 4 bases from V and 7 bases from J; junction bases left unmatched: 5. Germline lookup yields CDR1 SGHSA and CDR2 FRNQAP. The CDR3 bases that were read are TGTGCAAGCAGCTCCGACTGGGGGCGGGCTGAGCAGTTC. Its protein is CASSSDWGRAEQF. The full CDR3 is CASSSDWGRAEQFF. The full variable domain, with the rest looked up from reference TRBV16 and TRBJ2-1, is NAGVIQTPRHKVTGKGQEATLWCEPISGHSAVFWYRQTIVQGLEFLTYFRNQAPIDDSGMPKERFSAQMPNQSHSTLKIQSTQPQDSAVYLCASSSDWGRAEQFFGPGTRLTVL.

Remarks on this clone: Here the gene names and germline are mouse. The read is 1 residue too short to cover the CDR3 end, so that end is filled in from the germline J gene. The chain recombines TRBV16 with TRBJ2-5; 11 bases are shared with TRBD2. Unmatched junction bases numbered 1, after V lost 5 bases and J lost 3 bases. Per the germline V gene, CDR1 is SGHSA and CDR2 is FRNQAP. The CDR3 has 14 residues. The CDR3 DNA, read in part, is TGTGCAAGCAGCAGGGACTGGGGGCAAGACACCCAGTAC. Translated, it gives CASSRDWGQDTQY. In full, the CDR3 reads CASSRDWGQDTQYF.

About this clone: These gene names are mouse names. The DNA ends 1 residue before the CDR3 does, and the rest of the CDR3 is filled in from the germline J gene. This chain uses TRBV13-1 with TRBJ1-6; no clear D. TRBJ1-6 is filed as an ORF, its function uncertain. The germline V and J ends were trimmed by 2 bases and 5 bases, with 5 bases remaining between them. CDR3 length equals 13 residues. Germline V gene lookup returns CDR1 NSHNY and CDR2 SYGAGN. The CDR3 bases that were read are TGTGCCAGCAGTGAAGGGAATAATTCGCCCCTCTAC. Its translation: CASSEGNNSPLY. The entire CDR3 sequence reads CASSEGNNSPLYF.

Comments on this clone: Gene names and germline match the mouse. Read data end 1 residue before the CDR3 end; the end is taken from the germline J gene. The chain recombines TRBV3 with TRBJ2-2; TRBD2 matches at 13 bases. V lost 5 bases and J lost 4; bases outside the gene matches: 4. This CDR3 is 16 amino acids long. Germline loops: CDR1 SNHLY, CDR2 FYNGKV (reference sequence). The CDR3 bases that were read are TGTGCCAGCAGCCAGGGACTGGGGGGGAGCACCGGGCAGCTCTAC. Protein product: CASSQGLGGSTGQLY. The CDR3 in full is CASSQGLGGSTGQLYF.

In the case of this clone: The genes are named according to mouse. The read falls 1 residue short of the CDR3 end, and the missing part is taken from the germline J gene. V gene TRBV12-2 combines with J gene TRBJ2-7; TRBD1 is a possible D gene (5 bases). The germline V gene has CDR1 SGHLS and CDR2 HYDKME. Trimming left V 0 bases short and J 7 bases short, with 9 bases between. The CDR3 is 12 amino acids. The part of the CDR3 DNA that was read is TGTGCCAGCTCTCTCGGCAGGGAAGAACAGTAC. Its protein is CASSLGREEQY. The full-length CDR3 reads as CASSLGREEQYF.

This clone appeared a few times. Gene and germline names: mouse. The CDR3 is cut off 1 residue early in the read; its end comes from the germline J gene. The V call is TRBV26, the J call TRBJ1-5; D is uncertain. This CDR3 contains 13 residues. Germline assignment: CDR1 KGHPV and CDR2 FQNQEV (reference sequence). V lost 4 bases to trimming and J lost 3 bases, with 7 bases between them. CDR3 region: CASSHSSNQAPLF. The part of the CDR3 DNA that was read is TGTGCCAGCAGTCACAGTAGCAACCAGGCTCCGCTT.

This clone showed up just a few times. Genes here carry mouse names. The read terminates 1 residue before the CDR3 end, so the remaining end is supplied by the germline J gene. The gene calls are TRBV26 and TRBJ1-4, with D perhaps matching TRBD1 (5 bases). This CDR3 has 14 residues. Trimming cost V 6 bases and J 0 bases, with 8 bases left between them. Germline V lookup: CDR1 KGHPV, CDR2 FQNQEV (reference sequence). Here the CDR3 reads CASSWGISNERLFF. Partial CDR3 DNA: TGTGCCAGCAGCTGGGGGATTTCCAACGAAAGATTATTT.

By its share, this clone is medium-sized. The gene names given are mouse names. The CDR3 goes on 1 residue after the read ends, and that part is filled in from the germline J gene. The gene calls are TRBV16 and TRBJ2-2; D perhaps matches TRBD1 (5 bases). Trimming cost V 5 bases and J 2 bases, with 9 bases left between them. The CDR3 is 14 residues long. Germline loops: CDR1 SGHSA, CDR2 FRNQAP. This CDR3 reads CASSPRQNTGQLYF. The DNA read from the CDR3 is TGTGCAAGCAGCCCCCGACAGAACACCGGGCAGCTCTAC. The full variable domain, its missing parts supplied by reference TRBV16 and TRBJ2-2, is NAGVIQTPRHKVTGKGQEATLWCEPISGHSAVFWYRQTIVQGLEFLTYFRNQAPIDDSGMPKERFSAQMPNQSHSTLKIQSTQPQDSAVYLCASSPRQNTGQLYFGEGSKLTVL.

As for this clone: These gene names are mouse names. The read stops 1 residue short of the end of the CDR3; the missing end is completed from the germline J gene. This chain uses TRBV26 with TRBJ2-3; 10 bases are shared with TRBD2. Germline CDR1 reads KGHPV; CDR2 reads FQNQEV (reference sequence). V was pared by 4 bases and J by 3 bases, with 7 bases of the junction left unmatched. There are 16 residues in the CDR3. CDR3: CASSPWTGGRAETLYF. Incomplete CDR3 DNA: TGTGCCAGCAGTCCTTGGACTGGGGGAAGAGCAGAAACGCTGTAT. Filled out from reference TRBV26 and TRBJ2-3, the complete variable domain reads NSKVIQTPRYLVKGQGQKAKMRCIPEKGHPVVFWYQQNKNNEFKFLINFQNQEVLQQIDMTEKRFSAECPSNSPCSLEIQSSEAGDSALYLCASSPWTGGRAETLYFGSGTRLTVL.

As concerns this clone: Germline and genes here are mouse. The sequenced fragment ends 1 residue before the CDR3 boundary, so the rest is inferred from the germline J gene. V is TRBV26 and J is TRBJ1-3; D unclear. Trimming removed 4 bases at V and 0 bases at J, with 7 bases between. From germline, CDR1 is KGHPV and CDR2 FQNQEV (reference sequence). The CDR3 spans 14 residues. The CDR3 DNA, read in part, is TGTGCCAGCAGTCGAGGGAATTCTGGAAATACGCTCTAT. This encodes CASSRGNSGNTLY. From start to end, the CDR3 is CASSRGNSGNTLYF.

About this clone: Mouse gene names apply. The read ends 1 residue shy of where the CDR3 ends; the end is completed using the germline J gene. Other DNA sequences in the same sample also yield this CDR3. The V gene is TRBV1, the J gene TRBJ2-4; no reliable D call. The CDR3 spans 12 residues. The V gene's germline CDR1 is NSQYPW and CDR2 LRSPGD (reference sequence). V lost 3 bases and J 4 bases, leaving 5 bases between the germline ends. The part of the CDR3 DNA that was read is TGCACCTGCAGTGCGCAGAAAAACACCTTGTAC. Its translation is CTCSAQKNTLY. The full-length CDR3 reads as CTCSAQKNTLYF. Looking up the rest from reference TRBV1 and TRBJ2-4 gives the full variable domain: VTLLEQNPRWRLVPRGQAVNLRCILKNSQYPWMSWYQQDLQKQLQWLFTLRSPGDKEVKSLPGADYLATRVTDTELRLQVANMSQGRTLYCTCSAQKNTLYFGAGTRLSVL.

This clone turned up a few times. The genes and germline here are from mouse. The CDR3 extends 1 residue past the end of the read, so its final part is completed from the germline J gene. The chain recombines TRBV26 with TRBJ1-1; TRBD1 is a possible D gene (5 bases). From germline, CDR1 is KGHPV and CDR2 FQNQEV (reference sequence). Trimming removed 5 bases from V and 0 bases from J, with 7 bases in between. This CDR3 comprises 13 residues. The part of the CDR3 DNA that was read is TGTGCCAGCAGTTCGGGACAGAACACAGAAGTCTTC. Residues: CASSSGQNTEVF. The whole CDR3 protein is CASSSGQNTEVFF.

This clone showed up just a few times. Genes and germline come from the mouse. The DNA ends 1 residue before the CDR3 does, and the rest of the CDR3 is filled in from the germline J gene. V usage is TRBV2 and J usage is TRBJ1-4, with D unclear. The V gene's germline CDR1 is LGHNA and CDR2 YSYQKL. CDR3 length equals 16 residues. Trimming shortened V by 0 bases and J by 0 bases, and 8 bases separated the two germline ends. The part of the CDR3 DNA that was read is TGTGCCAGCAGCCAAGAAACAAATTTTTCCAACGAAAGATTATTT. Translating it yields CASSQETNFSNERLF. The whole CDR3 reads CASSQETNFSNERLFF. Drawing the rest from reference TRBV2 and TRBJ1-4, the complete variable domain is DPKIIQKPKYLVAVTGSEKILICEQYLGHNAMYWYRQSAKKPLEFMFSYSYQKLMDNQTASSRFQPQSSKKNHLDLQITALKPDDSATYFCASSQETNFSNERLFFGHGTKLSVL.

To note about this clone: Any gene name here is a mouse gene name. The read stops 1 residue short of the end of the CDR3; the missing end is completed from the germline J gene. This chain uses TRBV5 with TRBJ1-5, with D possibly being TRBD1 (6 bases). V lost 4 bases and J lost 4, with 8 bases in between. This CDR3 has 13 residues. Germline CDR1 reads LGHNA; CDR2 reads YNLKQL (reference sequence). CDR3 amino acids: CASSLGQNQAPLF. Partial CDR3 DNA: TGTGCCAGCAGCCTGGGACAAAACCAGGCTCCGCTT.

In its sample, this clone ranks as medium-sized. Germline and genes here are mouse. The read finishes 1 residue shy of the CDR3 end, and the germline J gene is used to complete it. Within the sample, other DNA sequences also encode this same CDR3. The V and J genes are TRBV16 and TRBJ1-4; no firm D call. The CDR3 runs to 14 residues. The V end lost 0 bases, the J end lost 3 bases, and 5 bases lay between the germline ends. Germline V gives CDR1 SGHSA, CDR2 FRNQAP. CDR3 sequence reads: CASSLETTNERLFF. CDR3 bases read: TGTGCAAGCAGCTTAGAGACAACCAACGAAAGATTATTT.

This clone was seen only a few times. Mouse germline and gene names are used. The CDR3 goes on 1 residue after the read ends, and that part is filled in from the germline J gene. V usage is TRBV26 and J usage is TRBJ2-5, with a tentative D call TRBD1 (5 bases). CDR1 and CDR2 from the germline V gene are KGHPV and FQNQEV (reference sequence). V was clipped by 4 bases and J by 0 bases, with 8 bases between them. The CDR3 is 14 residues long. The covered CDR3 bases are TGTGCCAGCAGTCCGACAGATAACCAAGACACCCAGTAC. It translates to CASSPTDNQDTQY. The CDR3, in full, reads CASSPTDNQDTQYF.

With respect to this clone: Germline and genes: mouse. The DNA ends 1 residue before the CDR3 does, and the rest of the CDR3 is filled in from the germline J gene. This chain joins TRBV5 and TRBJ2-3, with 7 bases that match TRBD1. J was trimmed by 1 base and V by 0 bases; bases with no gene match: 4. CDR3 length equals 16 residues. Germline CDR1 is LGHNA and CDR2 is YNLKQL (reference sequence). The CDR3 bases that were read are TGTGCCAGCAGCCAAGAACAGGGGCGGGGTGCAGAAACGCTGTAT. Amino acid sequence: CASSQEQGRGAETLY. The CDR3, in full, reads CASSQEQGRGAETLYF.

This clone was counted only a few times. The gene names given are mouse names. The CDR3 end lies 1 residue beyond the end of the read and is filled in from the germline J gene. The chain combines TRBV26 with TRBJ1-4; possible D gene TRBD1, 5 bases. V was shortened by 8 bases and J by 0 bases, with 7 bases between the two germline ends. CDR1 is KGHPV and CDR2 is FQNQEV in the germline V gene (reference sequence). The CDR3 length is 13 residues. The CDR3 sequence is CASVGVSNERLFF. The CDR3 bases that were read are TGTGCCAGCGTAGGGGTTTCCAACGAAAGATTATTT.

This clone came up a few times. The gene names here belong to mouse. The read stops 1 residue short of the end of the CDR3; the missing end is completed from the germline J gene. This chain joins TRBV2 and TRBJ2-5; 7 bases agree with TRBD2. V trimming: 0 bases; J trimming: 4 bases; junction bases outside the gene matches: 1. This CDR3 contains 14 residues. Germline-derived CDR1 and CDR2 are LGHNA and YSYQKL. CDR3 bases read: TGTGCCAGCAGCCAAGATGGGGGGAAAGACACCCAGTAC. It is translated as CASSQDGGKDTQY. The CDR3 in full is CASSQDGGKDTQYF.

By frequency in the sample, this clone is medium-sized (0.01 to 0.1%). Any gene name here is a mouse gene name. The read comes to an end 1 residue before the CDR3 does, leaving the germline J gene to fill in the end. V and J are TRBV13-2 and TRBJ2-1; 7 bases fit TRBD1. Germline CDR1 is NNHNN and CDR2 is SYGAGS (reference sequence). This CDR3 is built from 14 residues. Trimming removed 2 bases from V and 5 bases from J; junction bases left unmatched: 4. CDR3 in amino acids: CASGETGINAEQFF. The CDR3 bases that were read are TGTGCCAGCGGTGAGACAGGGATCAATGCTGAGCAGTTC.